This T cell receptor beta chain stems from a study of cytomegalovirus exposure and HLA in healthy donors. For this clone: Its antigen is not known. Different DNA sequences within this sample yield the same CDR3.

Study-level results: Sequencing likely caused a cluster of highly shared sequence variants. HLA allele associations emerged for 17,000 or so TCR beta sequences in a later analysis, at 0.05 false discovery rate.

Primers: 60 Vbeta forward and 13 Jbeta reverse. Measured with immunoSEQ multiplex PCR; TCRdb has only the in-frame clones, and not every one. The repertoire includes 100,000 to 150,000 clones, around three quarters of them detected once, and 8.9% sits in the top ten. V gave up 0 bases and J gave up 1 base, with 7 bases separating them. The CDR3 is 14 residues long. Looked up from germline, CDR1 is SGHRS and CDR2 is YFSETQ. The material sequenced was PBMCs. This TCR was sampled from a man aged 25 to 45 in good health and CMV-seropositive. This chain connects TRBV5-1 to TRBJ1-1; D gene uncertain. DNA of the CDR3: TGCGCCAGCAGCTTGGCCCTCTGGAACACTGAAGCTTTCTTT. It codes for CASSLALWNTEAFF.